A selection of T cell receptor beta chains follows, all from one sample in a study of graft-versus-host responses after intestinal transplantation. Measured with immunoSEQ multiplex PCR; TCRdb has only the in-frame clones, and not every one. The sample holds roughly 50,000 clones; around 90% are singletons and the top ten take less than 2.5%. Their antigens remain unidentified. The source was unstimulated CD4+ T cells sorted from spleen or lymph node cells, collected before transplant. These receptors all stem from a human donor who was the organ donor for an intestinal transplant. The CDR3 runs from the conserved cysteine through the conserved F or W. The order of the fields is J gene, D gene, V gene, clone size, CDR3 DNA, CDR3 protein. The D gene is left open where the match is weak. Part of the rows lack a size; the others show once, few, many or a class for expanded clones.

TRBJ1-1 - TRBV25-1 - TGTGCCAGCAGTACGGGCCAGAGAAAGAACACTGAAGCTTTCTTT CASSTGQRKNTEAFF
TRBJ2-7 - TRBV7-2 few TGTGCCAGCAGCTTAGTGGGACAAAACTACGAGCAGTACTTC CASSLVGQNYEQYF
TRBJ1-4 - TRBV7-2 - TGTGCCAGCAGTCTAGACCCCAACGGGGAAAAACTGTTTTTT CASSLDPNGEKLFF
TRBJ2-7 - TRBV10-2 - TGCGCCAGCAGTAGCGGTTCCTACGAGCAGTACTTC CASSSGSYEQYF
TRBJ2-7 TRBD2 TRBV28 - TGTGCCAGCAGTTCCGGGGGGAGCGGGGGAGGGCGACAGTACTTC CASSSGGSGGGRQYF
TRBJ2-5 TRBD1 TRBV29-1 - TGCAGCGTTGAACCCACAGGGGTTGGGAAGACCCAGTACTTC CSVEPTGVGKTQYF
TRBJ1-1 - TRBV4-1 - TGCGCCAGCAGCCAAGATACTGGGAGTTGGACTGAAGCTTTCTTT CASSQDTGSWTEAFF
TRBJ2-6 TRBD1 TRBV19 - TGTGCCAGTAGTATGAACAGGGGCCTCATCCTGACTTTC CASSMNRGLILTF
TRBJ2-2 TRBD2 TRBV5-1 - TGCGCCAGCAGACTAGCGGGAGGGCCCACCGGGGAGCTGTTTTTT CASRLAGGPTGELFF
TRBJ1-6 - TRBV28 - TGTGCCAGCAGTTGGGGGGGGGCCTCCCGCTCCTATAATTCACCCCTCCACTTT CASSWGGASRSYNSPLHF
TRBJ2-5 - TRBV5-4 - TGTGCCAGCAGCTTGGGACAATTTACGGAGACCCAGTACTTC CASSLGQFTETQYF
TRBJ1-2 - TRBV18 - TGTGCCAGCTCACCACCTGCCTCTTTCTATGGCTACACCTTC CASSPPASFYGYTF
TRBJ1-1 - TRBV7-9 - TGTGCCAGCAGCTTAGGTACGGACACTGAAGCTTTCTTT CASSLGTDTEAFF
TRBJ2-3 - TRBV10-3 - TGTGCCATCAGTGAGTCAAGGGCGCGCCAAAGCACAGATACGCAGTATTTT CAISESRARQSTDTQYF
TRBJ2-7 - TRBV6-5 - TGTGCCAGCAGTTACTCGGTTCCAGGGAAATACGAGCAGTACTTC CASSYSVPGKYEQYF
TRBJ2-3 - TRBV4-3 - TGCGCCAGCAGCCAAGAGGCAAGGGGGACTAGCACAGATACGCAGTATTTT CASSQEARGTSTDTQYF
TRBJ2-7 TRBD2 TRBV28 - TGTGCCAGCAGTTTATCCGGGACTAGCGGGAGCTACGAGCAGTACTTC CASSLSGTSGSYEQYF
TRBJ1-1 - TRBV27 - TGTGCCAGCAGTTTATCAGTAATGAACACTGAAGCTTTCTTT CASSLSVMNTEAFF
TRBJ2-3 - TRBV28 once TGTGCCAGCGGGAGCGAGGGCACAGATACGCAGTATTTT CASGSEGTDTQYF
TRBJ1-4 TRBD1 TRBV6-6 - TGTGCCAGCAGACAGGGGTTTGCAACTAATGAAAAACTGTTTTTT CASRQGFATNEKLFF
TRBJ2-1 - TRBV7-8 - TGTGCCAGCAACCCACCCGGGATATTCCGGATCAATGAGCAGTTCTTC CASNPPGIFRINEQFF
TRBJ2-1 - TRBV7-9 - TGTGCCAGCAGCCGTCCAACGGCTGAGCAGTTCTTC CASSRPTAEQFF
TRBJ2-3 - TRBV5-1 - TGCGCCAGCAGCTTGTCCGGGTTCTCTAGCACAGATACGCAGTATTTT CASSLSGFSSTDTQYF
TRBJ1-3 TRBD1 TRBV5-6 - TGTGCCAGCAGCTTGGGACACAGGGGGCGAAGAAACACCATATATTTT CASSLGHRGRRNTIYF
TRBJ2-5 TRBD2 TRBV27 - TGTGCCAGCAGTACTAGACTAGCGGGAGAAAGGGAGACCCAGTACTTC CASSTRLAGERETQYF
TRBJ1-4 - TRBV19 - TGTGCCAGTAGTATTGGTGAAAAACTGTTTTTT CASSIGEKLFF
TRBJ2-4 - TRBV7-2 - TGTGCCAGCAGCTTTGGCCCCCGGTGGTTAGCCAAAAACATTCAGTACTTC CASSFGPRWLAKNIQYF
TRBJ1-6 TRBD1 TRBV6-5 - TGTGCCAGCAGTCGGGACAGGATAGGTTATTCACCCCTCCACTTT CASSRDRIGYSPLHF
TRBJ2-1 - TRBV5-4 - TGTGCCAGCAGCTCAAGGACGGCAGGCAATGAGCAGTTCTTC CASSSRTAGNEQFF
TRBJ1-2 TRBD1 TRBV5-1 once TGCGCCAGCAGCTTACGGGACAGCTCCTATGGCTACACCTTC CASSLRDSSYGYTF
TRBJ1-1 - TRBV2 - TGTGCCAGCAGTCTTCAGGGAGTGAACACTGAAGCTTTCTTT CASSLQGVNTEAFF
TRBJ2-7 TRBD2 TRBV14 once TGTGCCAGCAGCCAAGATGAGGGAGGGCGTCTAGCGGGGGGAAGGTACGAGCAGTACTTC CASSQDEGGRLAGGRYEQYF
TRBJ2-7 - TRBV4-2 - TGTGCCAGCAGCCAGGACATATACTACGAGCAGTACTTC CASSQDIYYEQYF
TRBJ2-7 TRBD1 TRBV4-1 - TGCGCCAGCAGCCAAGGGGACAGGGCCCACGAGCAGTACTTC CASSQGDRAHEQYF
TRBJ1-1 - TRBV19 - TGTGCCAGTAGTCCAGGACGGGGCTGGCCTAACACTGAAGCTTTCTTT CASSPGRGWPNTEAFF
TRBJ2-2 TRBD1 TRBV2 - TGTGCCAGCAGCCAGGGACAGGGGGCTACCGGGGAGCTGTTTTTT CASSQGQGATGELFF
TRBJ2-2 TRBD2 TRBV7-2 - TGTGCCAGCAGCTTGGGACTAGCGTACACCGGGGAGCTGTTTTTT CASSLGLAYTGELFF
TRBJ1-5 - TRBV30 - TGTGCCTGGAGTTTTTATAGCAATCAGCCCCAGCATTTT CAWSFYSNQPQHF
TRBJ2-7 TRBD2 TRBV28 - TGTGCCAGCAGTTTCCTGGGACTAGCGGGAGGCGAGCAGTACTTC CASSFLGLAGGEQYF